This T cell receptor beta chain is from a study of T cell responses to AZD1222 COVID-19 vaccine. Some clones are missing from TCRdb's copy, which holds only in-frame ones; the method was immunoSEQ multiplex PCR. Of about 140,000 clones in the sample, about 90% were seen once. Findings and caveats of the study: Donors were mostly white British, more females; clonal diversity possibly underestimated.

As regards this clone: The antigen is not known.

The CDR3 contains 14 residues. Trimming removed 4 bases from V and 7 bases from J; junction bases left unmatched: 4. Germline V gene sequence: CDR1 MNHEY, CDR2 SVGEGT. The chain has TRBV6-2 or TRBV6-3 and TRBJ2-7; 13 nucleotides line up with TRBD2. Here the sequenced sample was peripheral blood, taken on day 0 of AZD1222 vaccination. The sequence came from an adult in good health. The CDR3, as DNA: TGTGCCAGCAGTTCGACTAGCGGGAGGAGGGAGCAGTACTTC. It codes for CASSSTSGRREQYF.